This TCR beta chain was captured by sequencing in a study of lymphopenia after photon versus proton radiotherapy (dated by TCRdb to about 2019). Study-level background: Photon and proton radiation therapy were compared by the study for their immunological effects in patients with gastrointestinal tumors who developed high-grade lymphopenia. The cohort comprised 20 patients with gastrointestinal tumors who received either photon or proton therapy and then developed lymphopenia. The study aimed to characterize how the two radiation modalities differ in their impact on the immune system. Study-wide conclusions, independent of this receptor: During treatment, patients who received photon therapy lost naive T cells and TCR diversity and gained effector/memory populations, whereas patients who received proton therapy remained relatively stable. Across the cohort, a larger post-nadir drop in TCR diversity was inversely correlated with overall survival time among patients who died. The survival association was assessed only in patients who died, and better survival with proton therapy was presented by the authors as a possibility rather than a demonstrated result. After the lymphocyte count nadir, repertoires from photon-treated patients showed oligoclonal expansion, particularly of CD8+ Temra cells, and this expansion drove the decline in diversity.

As regards this clone: Which antigen it targets is not known. Base qualities were left out, and no much larger clone turns up one base away.

The CDR3 runs 17 residues from the cysteine to the phenylalanine. Only CDR3 DNA remains: 51 bases, in frame from the first base. Reading the germline V gene gives CDR1 SGHTA and CDR2 FQGNSA. The library was prepared using the immunoSEQ multiplex PCR assay. T cell repertoires were profiled with deep sequencing of rearranged TCR beta loci together with multiparametric flow cytometry. Not all clones reach the TCRdb copy of this immuneACCESS table, which keeps in-frame sequences only. Checked studies attribute under half of the gap to unresolved V genes and leave the rest unexplained. The sample table records 55,000 to 70,000 clones; 87% of these occur just once. The leading ten clones occupy roughly 10% of the sample.

The sequence was obtained from a man older than 75 with esophageal cancer. The source material was peripheral blood, sampled from a patient treated with proton-based radiotherapy. Recombination connected TRBV7-2 to TRBJ2-5, with a tentative D gene TRBD2 over 6 matching bases. The end of the DNA is better explained by TRBJ2-7, so the J call may be wrong. The CDR3 region: CASSAPDYYMGSYEQYF. The DNA reads as follows: TGTGCCAGCAGCGCCCCGGACTACTACATGGGCTCCTACGAGCAGTACTTC.